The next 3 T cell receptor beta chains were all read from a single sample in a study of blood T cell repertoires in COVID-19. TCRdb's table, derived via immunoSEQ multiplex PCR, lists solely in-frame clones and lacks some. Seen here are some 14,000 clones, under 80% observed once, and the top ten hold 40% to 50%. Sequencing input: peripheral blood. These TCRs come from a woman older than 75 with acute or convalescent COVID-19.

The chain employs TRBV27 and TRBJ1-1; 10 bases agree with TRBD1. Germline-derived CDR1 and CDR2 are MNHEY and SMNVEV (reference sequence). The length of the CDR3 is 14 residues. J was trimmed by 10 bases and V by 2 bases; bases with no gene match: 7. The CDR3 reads CASSLDRQGARAFF. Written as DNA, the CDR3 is TGTGCCAGCAGTTTAGATAGACAGGGGGCTCGAGCTTTCTTT.

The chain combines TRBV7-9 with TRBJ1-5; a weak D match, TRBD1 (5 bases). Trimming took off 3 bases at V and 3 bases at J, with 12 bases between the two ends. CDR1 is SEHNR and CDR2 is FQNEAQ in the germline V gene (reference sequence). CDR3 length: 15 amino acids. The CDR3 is CASSLGGTVNQPQHF. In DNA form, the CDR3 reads TGTGCCAGCAGCTTGGGGGGGACGGTCAATCAGCCCCAGCATTTT.

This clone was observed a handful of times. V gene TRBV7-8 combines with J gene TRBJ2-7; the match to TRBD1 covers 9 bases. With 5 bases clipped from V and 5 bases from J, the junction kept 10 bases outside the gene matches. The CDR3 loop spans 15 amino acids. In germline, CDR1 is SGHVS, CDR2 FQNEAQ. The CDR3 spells CASSHGTGFRDEQYF. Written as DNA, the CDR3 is TGTGCCAGCAGCCATGGGACAGGGTTCCGGGACGAGCAGTACTTC.